The source of this T cell receptor beta chain is a study of response to subunit inactivated influenza vaccine. The study, taken as a whole, reports: The authors suggested that few new T cells are recruited per seasonal influenza vaccination.

Remarks on this clonotype: Its specificity is not known.

TCRdb ran MiXCR on the RT-PCR reads and lists one entry per CDR3 protein. Among more than 700,000 distinct CDR3 sequences listed, about 20% were seen once. Germline V gene sequence: CDR1 MGHDK, CDR2 SYGVNS. With V trimmed by 2 bases and J by 4 bases, 9 bases remained unmatched. The CDR3 consists of 16 residues. The material sequenced was PBMCs from blood, taken 4 to 6 days after vaccination. V gene TRBV25-1 combines with J gene TRBJ2-5, with TRBD2 matching over 8 bases. The receptor was isolated from a man in his fifties who received an inactivated influenza vaccine. CDR3 in amino acids: CASSEGRGGLIETQYF. The CDR3 region has the DNA TGTGCCAGCAGTGAAGGCCGGGGGGGTTTAATAGAGACCCAGTACTTC.